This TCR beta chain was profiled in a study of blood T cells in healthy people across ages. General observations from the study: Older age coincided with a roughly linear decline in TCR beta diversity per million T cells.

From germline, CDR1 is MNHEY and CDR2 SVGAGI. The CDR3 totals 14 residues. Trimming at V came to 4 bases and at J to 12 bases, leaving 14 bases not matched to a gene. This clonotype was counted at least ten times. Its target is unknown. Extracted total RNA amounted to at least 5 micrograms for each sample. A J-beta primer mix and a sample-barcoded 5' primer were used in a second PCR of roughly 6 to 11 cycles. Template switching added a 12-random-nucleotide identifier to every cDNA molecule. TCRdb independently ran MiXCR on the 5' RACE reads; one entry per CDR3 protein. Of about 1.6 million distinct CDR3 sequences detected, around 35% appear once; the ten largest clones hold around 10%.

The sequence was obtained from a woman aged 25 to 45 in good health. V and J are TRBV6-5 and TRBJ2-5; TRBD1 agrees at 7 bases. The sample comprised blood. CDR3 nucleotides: TGTGCCAGCAGTTCGAGACAGGGTGCGACTGAAGAGTACTTC. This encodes CASSSRQGATEEYF.